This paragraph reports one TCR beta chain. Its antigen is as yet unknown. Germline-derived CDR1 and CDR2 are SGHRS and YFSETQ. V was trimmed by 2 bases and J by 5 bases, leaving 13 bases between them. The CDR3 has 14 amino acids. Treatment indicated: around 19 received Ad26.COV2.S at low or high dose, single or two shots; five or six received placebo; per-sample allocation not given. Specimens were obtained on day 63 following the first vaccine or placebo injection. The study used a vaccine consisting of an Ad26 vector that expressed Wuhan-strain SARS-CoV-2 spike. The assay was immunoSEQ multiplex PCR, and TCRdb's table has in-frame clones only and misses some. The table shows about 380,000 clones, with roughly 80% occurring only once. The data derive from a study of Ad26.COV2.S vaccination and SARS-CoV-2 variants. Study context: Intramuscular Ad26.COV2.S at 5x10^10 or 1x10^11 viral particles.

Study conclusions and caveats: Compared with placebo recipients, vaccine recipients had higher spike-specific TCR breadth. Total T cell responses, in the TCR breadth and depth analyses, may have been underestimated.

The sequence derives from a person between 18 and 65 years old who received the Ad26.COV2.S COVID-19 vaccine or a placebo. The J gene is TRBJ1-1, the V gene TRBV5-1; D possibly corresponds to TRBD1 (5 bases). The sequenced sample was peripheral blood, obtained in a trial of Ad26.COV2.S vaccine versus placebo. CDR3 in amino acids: CASSFQGGGTEAFF. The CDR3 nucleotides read TGCGCCAGCAGCTTTCAGGGAGGAGGGACTGAAGCTTTCTTT.